Below, 15 T cell receptor beta chains from the same sample are listed, as sequenced in a study of blood T cell repertoires in COVID-19 (dated by TCRdb to about 2020). Library preparation used the immunoSEQ multiplex PCR assay. Sourced from immuneACCESS, this table was stored by TCRdb with only in-frame sequences that have V and J called. A share of the clones is absent; for the studies checked, an unresolved V gene accounts for under half, and the remainder has no known explanation. This sample has around 58,000 clones in its table, and almost 85% of those were observed once. The ten largest make up 15% to 20% of the sample. Sequenced material: peripheral blood. The receptors were sampled from a human donor in a cohort sampled during active COVID-19.

The V call is TRBV18, the J call TRBJ2-1; D is undetermined. CDR1 is KGHSH, CDR2 LQKENI, per germline. Trimming shortened V by 3 bases and J by 6 bases, and 9 bases separated the two germline ends. The CDR3 length is 13 residues. The CDR3 DNA reads TGTGCCAGCTCACCGCAGGATGGCAATGAGCAGTTCTTC. Translation: CASSPQDGNEQFF.

The CDR3 region is CASTLAGGVETQYF. CDR3 nucleotides: TGTGCCAGCACCCTAGCGGGGGGCGTGGAGACCCAGTACTTC. The chain employs TRBV5-4 and TRBJ2-5, with TRBD2 matching 11 bases. This CDR3 is 14 amino acids long. Germline loops: CDR1 SGHNT, CDR2 YYREEE (reference sequence). Trimming cost V 6 bases and J 5 bases; bases outside gene matches: 6.

The rearrangement joins TRBV7-9 to TRBJ2-5, with a weak D call TRBD1 (5 bases). Germline loops: CDR1 SEHNR, CDR2 FQNEAQ (reference sequence). This CDR3 has 14 amino acids. Trimming removed 8 bases at V and 5 bases at J, with 18 bases between. CDR3: CASRQGLPPETQYF. The CDR3 region has the DNA TGTGCCAGCCGCCAGGGTCTGCCCCCGGAGACCCAGTACTTC.

V gene TRBV24-1 combines with J gene TRBJ2-1; 8 nucleotides line up with TRBD1. Germline lookup yields CDR1 KGHDR and CDR2 SFDVKD. V shed 2 bases and J 7 bases; nucleotides not matched to a gene: 3. The CDR3 runs to 14 residues. The CDR3 spells CATSDSTGANEQFF. CDR3 coding DNA: TGTGCCACCAGTGATTCGACAGGGGCGAATGAGCAGTTCTTC.

This chain joins TRBV7-2 and TRBJ2-1; D is uncertain. V lost 4 bases, J lost 4 bases, and 14 bases lay in between. This CDR3 contains 15 residues. The germline V gene has CDR1 SGHTA and CDR2 FQGNSA. This chain's CDR3 is CASSSRGPQYNEQFF. The CDR3 DNA follows: TGTGCCAGCAGCTCCCGTGGGCCCCAATACAATGAGCAGTTCTTC.

The chain is built from TRBV6-1 and TRBJ2-1, with 8 bases aligning to TRBD2. With V trimmed by 11 bases and J by 8 bases, 11 bases remained unmatched. The CDR3 has 13 amino acids. CDR1 is MNHNS and CDR2 is SASEGT in the germline V gene. This chain's CDR3 is CAAGGSPRDEQFF. The CDR3 DNA follows: TGTGCCGCGGGGGGCTCTCCCCGGGATGAGCAGTTCTTC.

This clone has just one count. CDR3 DNA sequence: TGTGCCAGCAGCCAAATGACGGGTGGGACAGGGGGCGGCATTCAGTACTTC. Protein: CASSQMTGGTGGGIQYF. J is TRBJ2-4 and V is TRBV9, with TRBD1 matching 12 bases. V shed 4 bases and J 9 bases; nucleotides not matched to a gene: 14. Germline CDR1 reads SGDLS; CDR2 reads YYNGEE. The CDR3 sequence is 17 residues long.

Concerning this clone: Other DNA sequences in this sample translate to the same CDR3. J is TRBJ2-2 and V is TRBV18; 7 bases match TRBD2. CDR1 and CDR2 (germline): KGHSH, LQKENI. There are 16 residues in the CDR3. Losses at the gene ends were 0 bases for V and 1 base for J; bases not matched to a gene: 2. The CDR3 spells CASSPPSGGNTGELFF. The DNA of the CDR3 is TGTGCCAGCTCACCACCTTCGGGGGGGAACACCGGGGAGCTGTTTTTT.

This chain connects TRBV10-3 to TRBJ2-5; 7 bases agree with TRBD1. V was clipped by 4 bases and J by 1 base; unmatched bases: 6. This CDR3 is 15 amino acids long. Germline loops: CDR1 ENHRY, CDR2 SYGVKD. CDR3 in DNA: TGTGCCATCAGTGGACAGGGTGGGTCCCAAGAGACCCAGTACTTC. Residues: CAISGQGGSQETQYF.

The chain has TRBV7-2 and TRBJ2-5; D is possibly TRBD2 (5 bases). V lost 5 bases and J 3 bases, leaving 7 bases between the germline ends. The CDR3 contains 12 residues. CDR1 and CDR2 from the germline V gene are SGHTA and FQGNSA. CDR3 region: CASSELEETQYF. For the CDR3, the DNA is TGTGCCAGCAGCGAACTAGAAGAGACCCAGTACTTC.

The V and J genes are TRBV21-1 and TRBJ1-3; the D call of TRBD1 is as the table states it, not checked on the DNA. TRBV21-1 is recorded as a pseudogene. The CDR3 has 18 amino acids. Written as DNA, the CDR3 is TGTGCCAGCAGCTCCTTTCCGGGACAGGGGGAGACTGGAAACACCATATATTTT. Its translation is CASSSFPGQGETGNTIYF.

This clone occurred once. This chain connects TRBV6-6 to TRBJ1-5; TRBD1 agrees at 12 bases. Unmatched junction bases numbered 8, after V lost 10 bases and J lost 7 bases. Germline V CDR1 and CDR2: MNHNY, SVGAGI (reference sequence). This CDR3 has 14 amino acids. The CDR3: CATREGQGAQPQHF. CDR3 DNA sequence: TGTGCCACCCGGGAGGGACAGGGGGCCCAGCCCCAGCATTTT.

The genes are TRBV24-1 and TRBJ2-7; no firm D call. The CDR3 runs 11 residues. Between the trimmed V and J ends, which lost 5 bases and 3 bases, there was a span of 4 bases. From germline, CDR1 is KGHDR and CDR2 SFDVKD. The CDR3 nucleotides are TGTGCCACCAGTGCGGGCTACGAGCAGTACTTC. As protein: CATSAGYEQYF.

This rearrangement joins TRBV29-1 to TRBJ1-2, with D maybe TRBD1 (6 bases). The CDR3 is 14 residues long. The V end lost 2 bases, the J end lost 6 bases, and 16 bases lay between the germline ends. From germline, CDR1 is SQVTM and CDR2 ANQGSEA. The CDR3 sequence: CSVERGGQRNGYTF. The CDR3 DNA reads as TGCAGCGTTGAAAGGGGGGGGCAGAGAAATGGCTACACCTTC.

The genes are TRBV7-8 and TRBJ2-2; the match to TRBD2 covers 9 bases. The ends lost 3 bases at V and 5 bases at J; junction bases unmatched: 4. The CDR3 has 15 residues. Per germline, CDR1 SGHVS and CDR2 FQNEAQ. The CDR3 protein is CASSLGSGRTGELFF. The CDR3 bases are TGTGCCAGCAGCTTGGGCAGCGGGAGGACCGGGGAGCTGTTTTTT. The full variable domain, its missing parts supplied by reference TRBV7-8 and TRBJ2-2, is GAGVSQSPRYKVAKRGQDVALRCDPISGHVSLFWYQQALGQGPEFLTYFQNEAQLDKSGLPSDRFFAERPEGSVSTLKIQRTQQEDSAVYLCASSLGSGRTGELFFGEGSRLTVL.